This T cell receptor (beta chain) was sequenced for a study of T cell responses to AZD1222 COVID-19 vaccine. Study outcomes and limitations: In all cases, repertoires were sampled only after the peak T cell response. Reports say nearly half of spike-specific TCRs go after unmutated variant regions.

The method was immunoSEQ multiplex PCR; TCRdb's version includes in-frame clones alone and lacks a portion of them. Altogether 150,000 to 250,000 clones are present, 93% being singletons, with the ten largest covering less than 1.2%. V lost 6 bases, J lost 3 bases, and 12 bases lay in between. Per germline, CDR1 MNHNS and CDR2 SASEGT. The CDR3 covers 14 residues. For this clone: The antigen remains unidentified.

This rearrangement joins TRBV6-1 to TRBJ1-5; D is uncertain. The clonotype originates from an adult who received the AZD1222 COVID-19 vaccine. The material sequenced was peripheral blood, taken 28 days after the second AZD1222 dose. The CDR3 spells CASRRESDNQPQHF. DNA of the CDR3: TGTGCCAGCAGAAGGGAGTCAGACAATCAGCCCCAGCATTTT.